This T cell receptor beta chain was identified in a study of vaccination and CD4 T cells after COVID-19. Study background: Samples taken post-COVID came a median around 100 days after diagnosis, ranging from 35 to 161.

The table lists this clonotype with a few counts. Its specificity is not known. Treatment reported: roughly nine-day PBMC culture with coronavirus spike peptide pools or control peptides (ViraFEST assay). Expansion of antigen-specific T cells with peptide pools by ViraFEST preceded sequencing of TCRs. PCR-confirmed positives ranged from March to December 2020, preceding US Alpha, Beta and Delta variants. The Oncomine TCR Beta short-read assay was applied to DNA of cultured CD4+ T cells. TCRdb redid the calling of the PCR reads with MiXCR, one entry per CDR3 protein. The table records roughly 17,000 distinct CDR3 sequences, almost 40% of them present only once. The sequence was obtained from a human donor who had recovered from COVID-19. The sample consisted of CD4+ T cells from blood, cultured in vitro.

CDR3 residues: CASSFVSGNTEAFF. CDR3 nucleotides: TGTGCCAGCAGCTTCGTGTCGGGGAACACTGAAGCTTTCTTT. V is TRBV7-8 and J is TRBJ1-1; D not certain. The CDR3 runs to 14 residues. Trimming shortened V by 3 bases and J by 1 base, and 9 bases separated the two germline ends. Germline loops: CDR1 SGHVS, CDR2 FQNEAQ.